Shown below are 5 T cell receptor beta chains from a single sample sequenced in a study of T cell clonality in common variable immunodeficiency. Assay used: immunoSEQ multiplex PCR; TCRdb lists only in-frame clones, some missing. The table records about 39,000 clones without singletons, the ten largest covering 2.5% to 3.5%. Sequencing was carried out using peripheral blood mononuclear cells. These receptors came from a person aged 18 to 75 in good health.

This clone came up a few times. The read comes to an end 3 residues before the CDR3 does, leaving the germline J gene to fill in the end. The chain carries TRBV6-2 or TRBV6-3 and TRBJ1-2, with D tentatively TRBD1 (5 bases). CDR1 and CDR2 (germline): MNHEY, SVGEGT. The CDR3 length is 17 residues. The CDR3 reads CASSYDVGTSLASDYTF. The sequenced part of the CDR3 DNA is TGTGCCAGCAGTTACGATGTAGGGACTAGTCTCGCGTCCGAC.

This clone was picked up many times. Coverage ceases 3 residues before the CDR3 finishes, and the germline J gene fills in the end. This sequence joins TRBV5-1 and TRBJ2-5; TRBD2 matches at 7 bases. Unmatched junction bases numbered 16, after V lost 0 bases and J lost 2 bases. Germline V gene data show CDR1 as SGHRS and CDR2 as YFSETQ. This CDR3 spans 19 amino acids. The part of the CDR3 DNA that was read is TGCGCCAGCAGCTTGGGGTGGCACAGTATCGGACTAGTTCAAGAGACC. Its protein product is CASSLGWHSIGLVQET. The full CDR3 protein is CASSLGWHSIGLVQETQYF.

This clone was picked up many times. The CDR3 end falls 3 residues outside the read, so it is completed with the germline J gene. The rearrangement links TRBV5-1 to TRBJ2-3, with 10 bases aligning to TRBD2. This CDR3 spans 16 amino acids. From germline, CDR1 is SGHRS and CDR2 YFSETQ. V dropped 2 bases and J dropped 1; count of bases not matched to a gene: 4. Incomplete CDR3 DNA: TGCGCCAGCAGCTTTGGGGGGACTAGCGGCACAGATACG. As protein: CASSFGGTSGTDT. The full CDR3 sequence reads CASSFGGTSGTDTQYF.

This clone appeared many times. With the read ending 3 residues before the CDR3 end, the germline J gene is used to fill in that end. This chain uses TRBV28 with TRBJ2-7; no reliable D call. The V gene's germline CDR1 is MDHEN and CDR2 SYDVKM. V was trimmed by 4 bases and J by 5 bases, leaving 15 bases between them. This CDR3 has 14 residues. The covered CDR3 bases are TGTGCCAGCAGTTCCAACTCTTATGGGCACGAG. Its protein product is CASSSNSYGHE. The full CDR3 is CASSSNSYGHEQYF.

Details on this clone: The CDR3 end falls 3 residues outside the read, so it is completed with the germline J gene. The chain is built from TRBV18 and TRBJ1-1, with 7 bases matching TRBD1. Germline V lookup: CDR1 KGHSH, CDR2 LQKENI. The CDR3 length is 16 residues. J was trimmed by 1 base and V by 3 bases; bases with no gene match: 8. The part of the CDR3 DNA that was read is TGTGCCAGCTCACCCCGGAGGACAGGTTCGAACACTGAA. This sequence encodes CASSPRRTGSNTE. The whole CDR3 region reads CASSPRRTGSNTEAFF. Filled out from reference TRBV18 and TRBJ1-1, the complete variable domain reads NAGVMQNPRHLVRRRGQEARLRCSPMKGHSHVYWYRQLPEEGLKFMVYLQKENIIDESGMPKERFSAEFPKEGPSILRIQQVVRGDSAAYFCASSPRRTGSNTEAFFGQGTRLTVV.